This T cell receptor beta chain came from a study of cytomegalovirus exposure and HLA in healthy donors (dated by TCRdb to 2016 to 2017). Regarding the complete study: An earlier analysis of approximately 550 of the donors reported 250 to 350 Gb of sequence data and 117 million unique TCR beta sequences from some 180 million T cells. Approximately 310 gigabases of sequencing data and around 87 million unique TCR sequences were included in an early release covering around 650 HLA-typed donors. The genetic ancestry cluster associated with self-reported Caucasian donors included about four fifths of the 300 to 400 genotyped donors. The aim of the study was to test whether cataloging public T cell receptors could identify signatures of past pathogen exposure. Using immunosequencing, the study profiled T cell repertoires from 666 subjects and related those repertoires to cytomegalovirus serostatus. Along with the roughly 670-subject first cohort, a separate validation cohort of some 130 different subjects was used. To predict cytomegalovirus infection status, the study combined high-throughput TCR immunosequencing, statistical association of individual TCRs with disease status, and machine learning. A later analysis re-examined previously published TCR beta repertoires from 500 to 700 donors and added high-resolution HLA genotyping to investigate patterns of TCR occurrence. In the later analysis, no new phenotypic data were used to find candidate immune exposures; instead, reliance was placed on TCR beta sequences and their occurrence across donors. In an earlier analysis of 500 to 650 of the donors, high-throughput TCR beta sequencing was used to judge whether each TCR beta V gene segment behaved as functional or pseudogenic. Donor age, sex, ethnicity and CMV serostatus were compiled together with the repertoire data. A later genetic analysis used genome-wide SNP genotypes for 398 of the 666 donors, treating that subset as a discovery cohort. All discovery cohort repertoires had been generated on a single sequencing platform. HLA typing included class I and class II loci at four-digit resolution. Typing coverage differed by locus: A, B, C, DRB1 and DQB1 were typed in about 620-630 donors, DQA1 in approximately 520, DPA1 in 600 to 610, and DPB1 in approximately 450. Roughly 5 DR-DQ haplotypes were handled as single units for association and clustering because linkage in the cohort was strong. Among some 400 genotyped donors of the cohort, an average of around 240,000 unique TCR beta nucleotide sequences were sequenced per donor, around a sixth of them non-productive.

Library generation was performed with the immunoSEQ multiplex PCR assay. For the multiplex PCR, a mixture combining 60 forward primers for TCR Vbeta segments and 13 reverse primers for TCR Jbeta segments was used. A multiplex PCR assay on genomic DNA amplified the CDR3 region of rearranged TCR beta genes. Amplified TCR beta libraries were sequenced as 87-base-pair reads on the Illumina HiSeq System. Concerning the study's data processing: A later analysis tallied 75 million to 85 million unique TCR beta chains across the 660 or so repertoires, and around 12 million of those chains were shared by two or more donors. A nearest-neighbor algorithm error-corrected the raw reads and collapsed the reads into unique sequences, merging closely related sequences to remove PCR and sequencing errors. To assign V, D and J gene segments, CDR3 sequences were aligned to IMGT reference sequences. Each retained sequence needed at least a six-nucleotide match to both a V gene segment and a J gene segment. A rearrangement was called productive if the CDR3 had no stop codons and remained in frame with V and J, and every other rearrangement was called non-productive. Following IMGT convention, CDR3 was defined as the stretch from the second conserved V-encoded cysteine to the conserved J-encoded phenylalanine. The earlier analysis of roughly 590 of the donors excluded sequences that lacked an unambiguous match to a single V gene segment. In an earlier analysis of roughly 500 of the donors, V segments were called functional above 56.7% productive rearrangements and were called segregating when the between-donor standard deviation exceeded 5%. A statistical classification framework was built for diagnosing cytomegalovirus status from the catalog of TCR beta chain sequences. In a later analysis, TCR nucleotide sequences were compared against IMGT/GENE-DB human TR gene sequences so that V and J genes could be assigned. The TCRdist pipeline was used in a later analysis to assign CDR3 sequences and most-parsimonious VDJ recombination scenarios. A later analysis defined each TCR beta chain by its CDR3 amino acid sequence plus V-gene family, and excluded reads lacking a unique V-gene family. As a way to deal with suspected cross-contamination and a sequencing artifact, a later analysis dropped under 600 nucleotide sequences that were highly shared and had low generation probability. In a later analysis, a clonal expansion index for each public chain was calculated from normalized within-repertoire ranks of inferred template counts. Generation probabilities in a later analysis came from a VDJ recombination model fitted to out-of-frame rearrangements, and those results were checked against IGoR. In a later analysis, hypergeometric tests were used to score TCR-TCR, TCR-HLA and TCR-CMV co-occurrence, with a repertoire-size bias correction applied to TCR pairs. To estimate false discovery rates, a later analysis permuted the HLA or CMV assignments 20 times. In a later analysis, co-occurring TCRs were grouped using DBSCAN, and TCRdist sequence similarity was added for clustering within HLA-allele-positive subsets. Repertoires with fewer than 30,000 or more than 120,000 public chains were left out of co-occurrence clustering, as were five repertoires with anomalous nucleotide sharing. Drawn from immuneACCESS, this table holds only the in-frame rearrangements with V and J called that TCRdb kept. Clones are partly lost; checked studies trace under half to an unresolved V gene and leave the rest unexplained. The V and J calls and clone size were taken over from that table, and D and trimming were inferred from the DNA. In all, the sample holds approximately 150,000 clones, and roughly 65% of those were seen once. 3.5% to 5% of the sample goes to the ten largest clones.

The cohort was made up of about 610 healthy bone marrow donors. At the time of sampling, every cohort member was nominally healthy, though immune exposures that went unrecorded were likely present. The donor was CMV seronegative and was included in the group of a few hundred seronegative cohort members. A peripheral blood sample was provided by each donor, and peripheral blood mononuclear cells were used for TCR beta sequencing. The Qiagen DNeasy Blood Extraction Kit was used to extract genomic DNA from the blood cell samples. Here is what the overall study found, with its caveats: Three of the identified cytomegalovirus-associated TCR beta chains were confirmed in vitro to be specific for cytomegalovirus antigens. Because counts were too low, approximately 15 rarely observed V segments, including chromosome 9 orphons, were excluded from the earlier analysis of some 540 of the donors. Most CMV-associated TCR beta chains appeared to be HLA-restricted in a later analysis, and the HLA associations seemed to be driven largely by CMV exposure. A later analysis found that TCR association rates varied across HLA loci, with DRB1 alleles showing the most associated TCRs and HLA-C alleles the fewest. A further reported finding was that TCR beta sequences accurately predicted the HLA-A and HLA-B alleles for most subjects in the first cohort. Sequencing depth was assumed to be roughly uniform across donors in the presence/absence analyses, though that assumption may not hold. A later genetic analysis reported fewer N-insertions in productive TCRs among donors in an Asian-associated ancestry cluster than the roughly 670-donor mean. In a later analysis, HLA-associated TCR beta chains were found to be more clonally expanded and to have lower generation probabilities than equally common non-associated chains. The only immune exposure information available for the cohort was CMV serostatus. When HLA alleles, especially DR and DQ, strongly co-occurred, TCR associations were difficult to assign to individual alleles. In a later genetic analysis, a missense DCLRE1C variant was associated with V-gene and J-gene trimming of TCR beta chains, and the association was replicated in an independent cohort. The classifier was reported to diagnose cytomegalovirus status with high specificity and sensitivity in both the original cohort and the validation cohort. In a later analysis, 15,000 to 20,000 TCR beta sequences were associated with specific HLA alleles at a false discovery rate of 0.05. The authors suggested that the approach could potentially be generalized to other disease states and immunological phenotypes. Broadly in line with IMGT annotations, most TCR beta V segments showed up in productive rearrangements about 90% or about 30% of the time in an earlier analysis of approximately 640 of the donors. The sequencing pipeline was judged likely to have produced a cluster of highly shared sequence variants as a technical artifact. Several of the top co-occurrence clusters appeared to be linked to parvovirus B19, influenza, CMV and Epstein-Barr virus, according to a later analysis. Only TCR beta chains were sequenced in this cohort, and the absence of alpha or paired-chain data limited detectable features. HLA typing was unavailable for some donors at each locus, so association tests used only the typed subset. Most TCR sequences were observed very rarely across donors, whereas some public TCRs were present in many individuals. Linkage disequilibrium might explain the correlated functional status among segregating V segments, but an unknown experimental factor could not be ruled out. In the study, 150 to 200 TCR beta chains were listed as associated with cytomegalovirus.

Points on this clone: The clone's antigen remains unknown. Nothing much larger sits one base from this clone, and base qualities are not available.

The sample was PBMCs. The sequence was obtained from a man in his sixties in good health and CMV-seronegative.

The CDR3 reads as follows: CASSEMSTAVGSYGYTF. The DNA sequence follows: TGTGCCAGCAGTGAAATGTCCACGGCAGTGGGCTCCTATGGCTACACCTTC. The chain joins TRBV6-1 to TRBJ1-2; the D gene cannot be named for sure. Relative to germline, V is 2 bases shorter and J is 4 bases shorter, with 20 bases between their ends. The CDR3 numbers 17 residues from cysteine through phenylalanine. Only the CDR3 DNA is retained, 51 bases long and in frame from the first base. According to the germline V gene, CDR1 reads MNHNS and CDR2 reads SASEGT.